This T cell receptor beta chain appears in the sequencing data of a study of T cell responses to AZD1222 COVID-19 vaccine. Points from the study as a whole: The donor group comprised mostly white British people and more females; the analysis possibly underestimated clonal diversity. Across spike, vaccine-associated CD4 TCRs were found, dominant at 160-218 and 743-854.

In the case of this clone: The antigen remains undetermined.

Second-dose intervals of approximately 4 or approximately 12 weeks were pooled. Libraries were prepared by immunoSEQ multiplex PCR; TCRdb keeps only in-frame clonotypes and omits some of them. Of 95,000 to 100,000 clones in the sample, 88% are singletons; the top ten hold around a sixth. The V gene lost 3 bases and the J gene lost 4 bases, with 12 bases spanning the gap. The CDR3 has 14 amino acids. Per the germline V gene, CDR1 is SGDLS and CDR2 is YYNGEE. Sample: peripheral blood, taken 28 days after the second AZD1222 dose. The TCR originated in an adult who received the AZD1222 COVID-19 vaccine. This chain uses TRBV9 with TRBJ2-3; D perhaps matches TRBD2 (7 bases). The CDR3 nucleotides are TGTGCCAGCAGCGAGGGGGAGGGCGCAGATACGCAGTATTTT. Amino acid sequence: CASSEGEGADTQYF. Combining the CDR3 with reference TRBV9 and TRBJ2-3 gives the whole variable domain DSGVTQTPKHLITATGQRVTLRCSPRSGDLSVYWYQQSLDQGLQFLIQYYNGEERAKGNILERFSAQQFPDLHSELNLSSLELGDSALYFCASSEGEGADTQYFGPGTRLTVL.